This T cell receptor (beta chain) is from a study of blood T cell repertoires in COVID-19. Study summary: Acute and convalescent COVID-19 specimens originated in the United States, Italy and Spain. T cells, B-cell-depleted T cells, or PBMCs supplied cDNA or gDNA.

In the source study's methods: Estimates of nucleated cell counts were drawn from the amplification of reference gene primers. Measured with immunoSEQ multiplex PCR; TCRdb has only the in-frame clones, and not every one. The V and J calls and the clone size are those of that table, but D and trimming were determined from the DNA. This table has 59,000 or so clones, roughly 80% appearing once. This sequence was found in a human donor in a cohort sampled during active COVID-19. The specimen was peripheral blood.

In DNA, the CDR3 is TGCAGTGCTAGTGGACAGGGATTCGCTGGGGCCAACGTCCTGACTTTC. It specifies CSASGQGFAGANVLTF. The V and J genes are TRBV20-1 and TRBJ2-6; 8 bases fit TRBD1. The germline gives CDR1 DFQATT, CDR2 SNEGSKA (reference sequence). The J segment lost 2 bases and the V segment lost 3 bases, leaving 6 bases of the junction unmatched. The CDR3 consists of 16 residues.